This T cell receptor beta chain comes out of a study of T cells of healthy individuals. MiXCR, run by TCRdb on the 5' RACE reads, gives a single entry per CDR3 protein. Of around 100,000 distinct CDR3 sequences detected, 17% appear once; the ten largest clones hold roughly 6.1%. This receptor was taken from a human donor in good health.

The CDR3, as DNA: TGTGCCAGCAGCCAAGAGGATGAAAAACTGTTTTTT. Translation: CASSQEDEKLFF. This chain joins TRBV4-2 and TRBJ1-4, with D unclear. The CDR3 covers 12 residues. Germline CDR1 is LGHNA and CDR2 is YNFKEQ. The V and J ends lost 0 bases and 6 bases respectively, with 2 bases between them.